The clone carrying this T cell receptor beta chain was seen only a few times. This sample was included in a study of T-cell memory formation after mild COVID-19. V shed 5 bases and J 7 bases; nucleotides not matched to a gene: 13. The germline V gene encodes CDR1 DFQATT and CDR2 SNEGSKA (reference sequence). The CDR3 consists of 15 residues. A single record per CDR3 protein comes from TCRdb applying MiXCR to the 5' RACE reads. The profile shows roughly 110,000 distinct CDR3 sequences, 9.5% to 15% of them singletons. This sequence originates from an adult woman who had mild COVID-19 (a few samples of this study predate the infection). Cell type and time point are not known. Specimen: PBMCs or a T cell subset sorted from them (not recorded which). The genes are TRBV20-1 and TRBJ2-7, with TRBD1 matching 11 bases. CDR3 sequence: CSAAHGTGGSEEQYF. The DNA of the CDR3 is TGCAGTGCTGCCCACGGGACAGGGGGATCTGAAGAGCAGTACTTC.